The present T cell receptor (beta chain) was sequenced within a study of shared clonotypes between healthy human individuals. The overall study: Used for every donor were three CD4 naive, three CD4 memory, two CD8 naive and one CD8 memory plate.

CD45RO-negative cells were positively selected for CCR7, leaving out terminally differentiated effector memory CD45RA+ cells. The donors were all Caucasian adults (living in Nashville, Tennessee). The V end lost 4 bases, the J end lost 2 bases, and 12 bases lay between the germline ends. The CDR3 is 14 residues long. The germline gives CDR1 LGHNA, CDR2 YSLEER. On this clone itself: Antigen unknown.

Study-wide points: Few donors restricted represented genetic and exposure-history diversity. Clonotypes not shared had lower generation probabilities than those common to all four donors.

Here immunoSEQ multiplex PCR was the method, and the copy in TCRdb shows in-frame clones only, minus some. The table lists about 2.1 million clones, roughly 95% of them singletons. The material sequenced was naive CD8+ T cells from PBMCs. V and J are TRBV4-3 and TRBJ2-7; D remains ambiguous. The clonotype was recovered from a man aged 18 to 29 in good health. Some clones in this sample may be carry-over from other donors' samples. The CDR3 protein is CASSPALGTYEQYF. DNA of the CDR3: TGCGCCAGCAGCCCAGCACTTGGGACCTACGAGCAGTACTTC.